This T cell receptor (beta chain) is from a study of technical replicates of blood from several donors (dated by TCRdb to about 2017). Turning to this clone: Its antigen is not yet known. Per-base quality was not reported, and no clone a single base away is much larger than it.

CDR3 length: 14 amino acids, cysteine to phenylalanine. Just the 42-base CDR3 DNA is kept, in frame starting at base 1. V is clipped by 6 bases and J by 4 bases, and the sequence between their germline boundaries is 15 bases long. The CDR1 and CDR2 encoded by the germline V gene (reference sequence) are SEHNR and FQNEAQ. Library preparation was by the immunoSEQ multiplex PCR assay. The source is immuneACCESS, and TCRdb retained only in-frame sequences with V and J called. Part of the clones is not carried over; for the studies checked, unresolved V genes explain less than half of this, and the remainder is unexplained. The sample contains about 88,000 clones, roughly 90% of them found a single time. The biggest ten clones account for under 0.3% of the sample.

The chain uses TRBV7-9 and TRBJ1-1, with a weak D call of TRBD1 (6 bases match). This TCR came from a human donor in good health. Sequencing was performed on T cells isolated from PBMCs. The DNA reads as follows: TGTGCCAGCAGTTCAGGGGTGGGTGTCACTGAAGCTTTCTTT. This encodes CASSSGVGVTEAFF.